These 20 T cell receptor beta chains were sequenced from one sample in a study of cytomegalovirus exposure and HLA in healthy donors. PCR used 60 Vbeta primers and 13 Jbeta primers. Libraries were prepared by immunoSEQ multiplex PCR; TCRdb keeps only in-frame clonotypes and omits some of them. The sample's table shows more than 95,000 clones. The sequenced sample was PBMCs. Every receptor here comes from a middle-aged man in good health and CMV-seronegative.

This rearrangement joins TRBV6-6 to TRBJ1-2, with 7 positions matching TRBD1. CDR1 is MNHNY and CDR2 is SVGAGI in the germline V gene (reference sequence). The trim removed 8 bases at V and 8 bases at J, leaving 14 bases unmatched. This CDR3 has 14 amino acids. The CDR3 spells CASLPRDSGRGYTF. In DNA form, the CDR3 reads TGTGCCAGCTTACCTCGGGACAGCGGGCGCGGCTACACCTTC.

V and J are TRBV29-1 and TRBJ2-3, with D perhaps TRBD1 (6 bases). Trimming removed 4 bases from V and 2 bases from J, with 10 bases in between. CDR3 size: 13 residues. CDR1 SQVTM and CDR2 ANQGSEA come from the germline V gene. CDR3 nucleotide sequence: TGCAGCGTTGGAACAGGGAACACAGATACGCAGTATTTT. As protein: CSVGTGNTDTQYF.

The gene calls are TRBV11-2 and TRBJ2-3; TRBD2 matches 9 bases. This CDR3 is built from 15 residues. Germline lookup yields CDR1 SGHAT and CDR2 FQNNGV. V trimming: 1 base; J trimming: 6 bases; junction bases outside the gene matches: 5. CDR3 in amino acids: CASSLGGRAFDTQYF. The CDR3 nucleotides read TGTGCCAGCAGCTTAGGCGGGAGGGCCTTCGATACGCAGTATTTT.

As regards this clone: The junction does not match germline at one end; this may be a read error. The chain is built from TRBV30 and TRBJ2-5, with a possible D match to TRBD1 (6 bases). Germline lookup yields CDR1 GTSNPN and CDR2 SVGIG (reference sequence). This CDR3 has 14 amino acids. The CDR3 spells CAWRSRGWGETLYF. CDR3 nucleotide sequence: TGTGCCTGGAGAAGCAGGGGATGGGGAGAGACCCTGTACTTC.

V usage is TRBV7-9 and J usage is TRBJ1-1, with 9 positions matching TRBD1. J gave up 1 base and V 2 bases, and 2 bases lay outside the gene matches. The germline CDR1 and CDR2 sequences are SEHNR and FQNEAQ (reference sequence). The CDR3 has 15 amino acids. In nucleotides, the CDR3 is TGTGCCAGCAGCTTACAGGGACAGGGGAACACTGAAGCTTTCTTT. This translates into CASSLQGQGNTEAFF.

The chain recombines TRBV5-1 with TRBJ2-2; 15 bases match TRBD2. The germline V gene encodes CDR1 SGHRS and CDR2 YFSETQ. The CDR3 has 17 residues. J was trimmed by 4 bases and V by 4 bases; bases with no gene match: 5. CDR3 in amino acids: CASSGRTSGGGTGELFF. As DNA, the CDR3 is TGCGCCAGCAGCGGAAGGACTAGCGGGGGGGGCACCGGGGAGCTGTTTTTT.

This sequence joins TRBV11-2 and TRBJ2-1; 8 bases map to TRBD2. Trimming removed 5 bases from V and 0 bases from J; junction bases left unmatched: 9. The CDR3 totals 17 residues. Germline-derived CDR1 and CDR2 are SGHAT and FQNNGV. For the CDR3, the DNA is TGTGCCAGCAGCGTACGACTAGCGCCCAGCTCCTACAATGAGCAGTTCTTC. This codes for CASSVRLAPSSYNEQFF.

CDR3: CASSPQQGVISEKLFF. As DNA, the CDR3 is TGCGCCAGCAGCCCGCAACAGGGAGTTATATCTGAAAAACTGTTTTTT. V is TRBV4-1 and J is TRBJ1-4; weak D call: TRBD1 (6 bases). The V gene's germline CDR1 is MGHRA and CDR2 YSYEKL. The CDR3 contains 16 residues. Trimming removed 4 bases at V and 7 bases at J, with 19 bases between.

This chain connects TRBV7-9 to TRBJ2-7; D unclear. Germline V lookup: CDR1 SEHNR, CDR2 FQNEAQ (reference sequence). V was shortened by 1 base and J by 5 bases, with 12 bases between the two germline ends. The CDR3 runs to 14 residues. The DNA for the CDR3 is TGTGCCAGCAGCTTAGACCCTCAGCAGGACGAGCAGTACTTC. It translates to CASSLDPQQDEQYF.

This chain connects TRBV6-5 to TRBJ2-1, with D tentatively TRBD2 (5 bases). This CDR3 has 15 residues. The V gene lost 5 bases and the J gene lost 9 bases, with 20 bases spanning the gap. Looked up from germline, CDR1 is MNHEY and CDR2 is SVGAGI. The CDR3 spells CASSPITQTRGEQFF. The CDR3 DNA sequence: TGTGCCAGCAGTCCAATAACTCAAACTAGAGGTGAGCAGTTCTTC.

The chain uses TRBV6-5 and TRBJ2-5, with D maybe TRBD2 (6 bases). The V gene lost 7 bases and the J gene lost 5 bases, with 14 bases spanning the gap. Germline V lookup: CDR1 MNHEY, CDR2 SVGAGI. This CDR3 spans 13 amino acids. CDR3 sequence (DNA): TGTGCCAGCAACGTCGCGGGAATGGAGACCCAGTACTTC. It is translated as CASNVAGMETQYF.

This chain uses TRBV5-1 with TRBJ2-7; 7 bases agree with TRBD2. V was clipped by 0 bases and J by 2 bases; unmatched bases: 5. The V gene's germline CDR1 is SGHRS and CDR2 YFSETQ. The CDR3 contains 15 residues. The CDR3 bases are TGCGCCAGCAGCTTGGAGGCTAGCGGAACCTACGAGCAGTACTTC. Translated: CASSLEASGTYEQYF.

The chain couples TRBV5-4 to TRBJ2-3; 10 nucleotides line up with TRBD2. Germline CDR1 and CDR2: SGHNT and YYREEE (reference sequence). With 5 bases clipped from V and 2 bases from J, the junction kept 2 bases outside the gene matches. CDR3 size: 14 residues. CDR3 sequence: CASRAGGTTDTQYF. The CDR3, as DNA: TGTGCCAGCAGAGCGGGAGGGACCACAGATACGCAGTATTTT.

V usage is TRBV7-8 and J usage is TRBJ2-1; a weak D match, TRBD2 (5 bases). Germline lookup yields CDR1 SGHVS and CDR2 FQNEAQ. The CDR3 has 12 amino acids. The V and J ends lost 5 bases and 9 bases respectively, with 11 bases between them. The CDR3 sequence is CASSTTGFEQFF. The CDR3 nucleotides read TGTGCCAGCAGCACCACGGGGTTTGAGCAGTTCTTC.

This chain connects TRBV5-1 to TRBJ2-3, with TRBD1 identical over 7 bases. Germline CDR1 SGHRS, CDR2 YFSETQ. This CDR3 is 16 amino acids long. J lost 0 bases, V lost 4 bases, and 8 bases had no gene match. CDR3 bases: TGCGCCAGCAGCACCGGACAGGATTTTAGCACAGATACGCAGTATTTT. This codes for CASSTGQDFSTDTQYF.

About this clone: This CDR3 is also generated by other DNA sequences in the sample. CDR3 nucleotide sequence: TGTGCCAGCAGGCCACCCTCCCGAGGCGGCTACACCTTC. It is translated as CASRPPSRGGYTF. The chain is built from TRBV6-6 and TRBJ1-2, with D unclear. The ends were cut back, 6 bases at V and 8 bases at J, with 16 bases in the middle. Germline loops: CDR1 MNHNY, CDR2 SVGAGI (reference sequence). CDR3 length: 13 residues.

This sequence joins TRBV9 and TRBJ2-1; 10 bases match TRBD2. The CDR3 loop spans 16 amino acids. CDR1 is SGDLS and CDR2 is YYNGEE in the germline V gene. With 2 bases clipped from V and 9 bases from J, the junction kept 11 bases outside the gene matches. In DNA form, the CDR3 reads TGTGCCAGCAGCGTTTTCCGCACTAGCGGGACAAGTGAGCAGTTCTTC. This encodes CASSVFRTSGTSEQFF. The full variable domain, in which reference TRBV9 and TRBJ2-1 provide the parts outside the CDR3, is DSGVTQTPKHLITATGQRVTLRCSPRSGDLSVYWYQQSLDQGLQFLIQYYNGEERAKGNILERFSAQQFPDLHSELNLSSLELGDSALYFCASSVFRTSGTSEQFFGPGTRLTVL.

The genes are TRBV7-2 and TRBJ1-4, with D possibly TRBD1 on 6 matching bases. V gave up 6 bases and J gave up 0 bases, with 8 bases separating them. The CDR3 runs to 14 residues. Germline V gene data show CDR1 as SGHTA and CDR2 as FQGNSA. The CDR3 bases are TGTGCCAGCAGGGGGACAACAACTAATGAAAAACTGTTTTTT. This translates into CASRGTTTNEKLFF.

The chain couples TRBV2 to TRBJ2-1; the D gene is possibly TRBD2 (6 bases). The CDR3 loop spans 14 amino acids. V was clipped by 7 bases and J by 1 base, with 11 bases between them. The germline V gene has CDR1 SNHLY and CDR2 FYNNEI. CDR3 coding DNA: TGTGCCAGCAATCGGGAGAGATCCTACAATGAGCAGTTCTTC. Protein: CASNRERSYNEQFF.

The rearrangement joins TRBV25-1 to TRBJ1-1; D is possibly TRBD1 (6 bases). The V and J ends lost 4 bases and 5 bases respectively, with 17 bases between them. Germline values: CDR1 MGHDK, CDR2 SYGVNS. This CDR3 is 15 amino acids long. This CDR3 is CASSAPTRGKTEAFF. The CDR3 nucleotides read TGTGCCAGCAGTGCCCCAACCAGGGGAAAAACTGAAGCTTTCTTT.